The sequence of this T cell receptor (beta chain) was determined in a study of T cells in localized non-small cell lung cancer. Findings and caveats of the study: Uninvolved adjacent lung, not tumor, had the highest T cell clonality. Out of the top 100 tumor clones, a median around 50 were seen in adjacent lung. Longer survival (overall) was linked to higher T cell density in blood.

Of note for this clone: The antigen remains undetermined.

Data came from immunoSEQ multiplex PCR; TCRdb stores just in-frame clones and leaves some out. This repertoire shows fewer than 95,000 clones, approximately 91% found once; its top ten account for approximately 4%. The V end lost 7 bases, the J end lost 3 bases, and 10 bases lay between the germline ends. The CDR3 extends over 13 amino acids. Germline V CDR1 and CDR2: MNHNS, SASEGT. The chain recombines TRBV6-1 with TRBJ1-3; perhaps TRBD1 as D (6 bases). The specimen comprised PBMCs, sampled before any cancer treatment. The clonotype comes from a woman aged 40 to 75 with stage II squamous cell lung carcinoma. Here the CDR3 reads CASIGGNGNTIYF. The CDR3 coding sequence is TGTGCCAGCATAGGGGGGAATGGAAACACCATATATTTT.